These T cell receptor beta chains were read from a single sample in a study of CD8+ T cells in alopecia areata. The protocol was immunoSEQ multiplex PCR, while the TCRdb copy is restricted to in-frame clones and leaves out a portion. The data hold 140,000 to 150,000 clones, with around 49% observed a single time. The sample in question was CD4+ T cells sorted from blood, obtained at week 0. The receptor source for this set is a human donor with alopecia areata. CDR3s include the opening cysteine and the closing phenylalanine or tryptophan. D genes are given only for firm matches. Expanded clones get a size class; other rows say once, few or many, or leave the size out.

v_call	d_call	clone_size	j_call	cdr3_aa	cdr3_nt
TRBV15	TRBD1	.	TRBJ2-7	CATSREAGGSPYEQYF	TGTGCCACCAGCAGAGAAGCAGGGGGCTCCCCCTACGAGCAGTACTTC
TRBV25-1	TRBD2	.	TRBJ2-6	CASSEWEGGHNVLTF	TGTGCCAGCAGTGAATGGGAGGGCGGGCACAACGTCCTGACTTTC
TRBV2	.	few	TRBJ2-7	CASNQFSYEQYF	TGTGCCAGCAACCAGTTTTCCTACGAGCAGTACTTC
TRBV28	TRBD2	.	TRBJ2-7	CASSPEREYSYEQYF	TGTGCCAGCAGTCCCGAGCGGGAGTACTCCTACGAGCAGTACTTC
TRBV25-1	TRBD1	few	TRBJ2-6	CASSQPGTGNVLTF	TGTGCCAGCAGTCAACCCGGGACAGGGAACGTCCTGACTTTC
TRBV7-9	.	.	TRBJ2-3	CASDTTGGTQYF	TGTGCCAGCGATACAACTGGGGGTACGCAGTATTTT
TRBV29-1	TRBD1	.	TRBJ2-5	CSVGGQAFQETQYF	TGCAGCGTTGGGGGACAGGCCTTCCAAGAGACCCAGTACTTC
TRBV7-2	TRBD2	.	TRBJ2-3	CASSPGLAGHTDTQYF	TGTGCCAGCAGCCCAGGACTAGCGGGTCACACAGATACGCAGTATTTT
TRBV7-7	.	many	TRBJ1-1	CASSLRTDTEAFF	TGTGCTAGCAGCTTACGGACCGATACTGAAGCTTTCTTT
TRBV6-5	.	.	TRBJ2-3	CASRDYSGDTQYF	TGTGCCAGCAGGGACTACTCCGGGGATACGCAGTATTTT
TRBV29-1	.	few	TRBJ2-5	CSVLASSQETQYF	TGCAGCGTGCTTGCTTCTTCACAAGAGACCCAGTACTTC
TRBV2	.	few	TRBJ1-2	CASSDLQGPYGYTF	TGTGCCAGCAGTGATCTACAGGGTCCCTATGGCTACACCTTC
TRBV15	TRBD2	few	TRBJ2-1	CATSRDNLAGDEQFF	TGTGCCACCAGCAGAGATAACCTAGCGGGAGATGAGCAGTTCTTC
TRBV4-3	TRBD2	.	TRBJ2-7	CASSQSGSGRMGGYEQYF	TGCGCCAGCAGCCAAAGTGGTAGCGGGAGAATGGGAGGATACGAGCAGTACTTC
TRBV6-5	.	few	TRBJ2-7	CASSYRDAYEQYF	TGTGCCAGCAGTTACAGGGACGCCTACGAGCAGTACTTC
TRBV19	TRBD2	few	TRBJ2-5	CANTDRLAIQETQYF	TGTGCCAACACCGACCGACTAGCGATCCAAGAGACCCAGTACTTC
TRBV19	TRBD2	.	TRBJ2-5	CATGLAGASGGTQYF	TGTGCCACGGGACTAGCGGGAGCCTCCGGTGGGACCCAGTACTTC
TRBV11-1	TRBD1	few	TRBJ2-1	CASSLGTGGTGSYNEQFF	TGTGCCAGCAGCTTAGGGACCGGTGGGACAGGTTCCTACAATGAGCAGTTCTTC
TRBV7-6	TRBD2	.	TRBJ2-2	CASSSRLAGANTGELFF	TGTGCCAGCAGCTCCCGCCTAGCGGGAGCGAACACCGGGGAGCTGTTTTTT
TRBV29-1	.	.	TRBJ1-4	CSVVGQNEKLFF	TGCAGCGTCGTTGGACAGAATGAAAAACTGTTTTTT
TRBV14	.	once	TRBJ2-3	CASSQGQLGDTQYF	TGTGCCAGCAGCCAGGGCCAGCTTGGAGATACGCAGTATTTT
TRBV5-1	.	few	TRBJ2-1	CASSLPGLNNEQFF	TGCGCCAGCAGCTTACCGGGCTTAAACAATGAGCAGTTCTTC